These 21 T cell receptor beta chains originate from one sample sequenced in a study of blood T cell repertoires in COVID-19. Profiled with immunoSEQ multiplex PCR; TCRdb holds only in-frame clones, not every one. In the table there are approximately 180,000 clones, 60% to 80% of which are singletons. Sequencing used PBMCs or T cells enriched from blood (not recorded which). The receptors were sampled from a woman aged 50 to 65 who had recovered from COVID-19.

The V and J genes are TRBV27 and TRBJ1-2; possibly TRBD1 for D (5 bases). The CDR3 totals 14 residues. The V and J ends lost 0 bases and 8 bases respectively, with 13 bases between them. Per germline, CDR1 MNHEY and CDR2 SMNVEV (reference sequence). CDR3 bases: TGTGCCAGCAGTTTATCAGGGGATTCGCAAGGCTACACCTTC. This translates into CASSLSGDSQGYTF.

This clone was seen only a few times. This rearrangement joins TRBV5-6 to TRBJ1-6, with 9 positions matching TRBD1. After removal of 1 base from V and 10 bases from J, the junction contained 6 bases not matched to a gene. From germline, CDR1 is SGHDT and CDR2 YYEEEE. The CDR3 has 15 amino acids. CDR3 sequence reads: CASSLRGTGLSPLHF. The CDR3 DNA is TGTGCCAGCAGCTTGCGGGGGACAGGGTTATCACCCCTCCACTTT.

The J gene is TRBJ2-3, the V gene TRBV19, with TRBD2 identical over 11 bases. V shed 4 bases and J 5 bases; nucleotides not matched to a gene: 5. Germline V gives CDR1 LNHDA, CDR2 SQIVND (reference sequence). This CDR3 is 15 amino acids long. The CDR3 sequence is CASSTIAGGQDTQYF. CDR3 in DNA: TGTGCCAGTAGTACCATAGCGGGAGGGCAAGATACGCAGTATTTT.

The V and J genes are TRBV6-5 and TRBJ2-7; D unresolved. Trimming shortened V by 5 bases and J by 2 bases, and 7 bases separated the two germline ends. The germline V gene has CDR1 MNHEY and CDR2 SVGAGI. The length of the CDR3 is 12 residues. Here the CDR3 DNA reads TGTGCCAGCAGTACACACCCCTACGAGCAGTACTTC. It yields the protein CASSTHPYEQYF.

This clone was observed a few times. This chain connects TRBV24-1 to TRBJ2-7, with a possible D match to TRBD1 (6 bases). The CDR3 covers 14 residues. Germline V CDR1 and CDR2: KGHDR, SFDVKD. The V end was cut by 9 bases, the J end by 2 bases, with 16 bases between. CDR3 sequence reads: CATAPGTHPYEQYF. CDR3 nucleotides: TGTGCCACCGCCCCCGGGACACATCCCTACGAGCAGTACTTC.

The table lists this clone with a few counts. The V and J genes are TRBV6-5 and TRBJ2-7, with 7 bases aligning to TRBD1. Germline V gene sequence: CDR1 MNHEY, CDR2 SVGAGI. The J segment lost 1 base and the V segment lost 11 bases, leaving 5 bases of the junction unmatched. CDR3 length: 12 amino acids. The CDR3 DNA reads as TGTGCCGTCCGGGACAGTTCCTACGAGCAGTACTTC. Protein product: CAVRDSSYEQYF.

The rearrangement joins TRBV5-4 to TRBJ1-2; TRBD1 agrees at 7 bases. The junction had 6 bases not matched to a gene; V was cut back by 5 bases and J by 2 bases. This CDR3 region has 14 residues. Germline assignment: CDR1 SGHNT and CDR2 YYREEE (reference sequence). CDR3 in amino acids: CASRIQGQNYGYTF. For the CDR3, the DNA is TGTGCCAGCAGAATCCAGGGACAGAACTATGGCTACACCTTC.

The CDR3 nucleotides read TGTGCCAGCAGTGAAGGGGGAGGAGGAGCTTTCTTT. Its protein product is CASSEGGGGAFF. The chain employs TRBV25-1 and TRBJ1-1; D possibly corresponds to TRBD1 (5 bases). The germline gives CDR1 MGHDK, CDR2 SYGVNS. There are 12 residues in the CDR3. V shed 2 bases and J shed 10 bases, with 11 bases lying between them.

J is TRBJ2-7 and V is TRBV5-6; D is perhaps TRBD1 (5 bases). The CDR3 spans 15 residues. V dropped 1 base and J dropped 3 bases, with 14 bases sitting between them. CDR1 is SGHDT and CDR2 is YYEEEE in the germline V gene. The CDR3 DNA follows: TGTGCCAGCAGCTTGTTCGACAGAGACCTCTACGAGCAGTACTTC. This encodes CASSLFDRDLYEQYF.

This chain connects TRBV11-2 to TRBJ2-5; 8 bases match TRBD2. The CDR3 has 17 amino acids. V was pared by 1 base and J by 4 bases, with 11 bases of the junction left unmatched. Per the germline V gene, CDR1 is SGHAT and CDR2 is FQNNGV. CDR3 sequence reads: CASSLGGSGTGRETQYF. CDR3 in DNA: TGTGCCAGCAGCTTAGGGGGTAGCGGGACGGGAAGAGAGACCCAGTACTTC. The full variable domain, in which reference TRBV11-2 and TRBJ2-5 provide the parts outside the CDR3, is EAGVAQSPRYKIIEKRQSVAFWCNPISGHATLYWYQQILGQGPKLLIQFQNNGVVDDSQLPKDRFSAERLKGVDSTLKIQPAKLEDSAVYLCASSLGGSGTGRETQYFGPGTRLLVL.

This chain uses TRBV11-2 with TRBJ1-2; perhaps TRBD1 as D (6 bases). Trimming stripped 10 bases from V and 3 bases from J, with 12 bases between. The CDR3 has 12 residues. Germline CDR1 and CDR2: SGHAT and FQNNGV. The CDR3: CATGTTYYGYTF. The CDR3 DNA follows: TGTGCCACCGGGACAACCTACTATGGCTACACCTTC.

The chain joins TRBV5-1 to TRBJ2-2, with 14 bases aligning to TRBD2. CDR3 length: 19 residues. V was pared by 0 bases and J by 3 bases, with 7 bases of the junction left unmatched. Germline V gene data show CDR1 as SGHRS and CDR2 as YFSETQ. CDR3 sequence (DNA): TGCGCCAGCAGCTTGGCAGGGACTAGCGGGAGAAGGTACACCGGGGAGCTGTTTTTT. Protein: CASSLAGTSGRRYTGELFF.

This chain connects TRBV6-2 or TRBV6-3 to TRBJ2-1; 16 nucleotides agree with TRBD2. CDR3 length equals 20 residues. The ends lost 2 bases at V and 0 bases at J; junction bases unmatched: 7. In germline, CDR1 is MNHEY, CDR2 SVGEGT. The CDR3 region has the DNA TGTGCCAGCAGTTACCCAGGGACTAGCGGGAGGGCTAGCTCCTACAATGAGCAGTTCTTC. This gives the protein CASSYPGTSGRASSYNEQFF.

The genes are TRBV11-2 and TRBJ2-1, with D possibly TRBD2 on 6 matching bases. CDR1 and CDR2 from the germline V gene are SGHAT and FQNNGV. This CDR3 is built from 16 residues. V lost 4 bases, J lost 0 bases, and 13 bases lay in between. This CDR3 reads CASSYGRESSYNEQFF. The DNA of the CDR3 is TGTGCCAGCAGCTACGGCCGGGAGAGCTCCTACAATGAGCAGTTCTTC.

The V gene is TRBV24-1, the J gene TRBJ2-5; 10 nucleotides match TRBD1. The CDR3 spans 17 residues. V was clipped by 3 bases and J by 9 bases; unmatched bases: 15. Germline V lookup: CDR1 KGHDR, CDR2 SFDVKD. Here the CDR3 reads CATSDPATQTGGGPQYF. The CDR3 nucleotides are TGTGCCACCAGTGATCCTGCTACCCAGACAGGGGGCGGACCCCAGTACTTC.

This chain uses TRBV6-2 or TRBV6-3 with TRBJ1-1, with 11 bases aligning to TRBD1. CDR1 is MNHEY, CDR2 SVGEGT, per germline. The CDR3 has 15 amino acids. V dropped 0 bases and J dropped 3; count of bases not matched to a gene: 0. CDR3 sequence (DNA): TGTGCCAGCAGTTACTCGGGACAGGGGGACACTGAAGCTTTCTTT. As protein: CASSYSGQGDTEAFF.

The chain couples TRBV27 to TRBJ1-5, with D possibly matching TRBD1 (5 bases). Germline V lookup: CDR1 MNHEY, CDR2 SMNVEV (reference sequence). V was pared by 5 bases and J by 0 bases, with 11 bases between. The CDR3 contains 15 residues. The CDR3 here is CASSPTGPSNQPQHF. CDR3 coding DNA: TGTGCCAGCAGTCCCACAGGCCCTAGCAATCAGCCCCAGCATTTT.

This sequence joins TRBV6-4 and TRBJ2-2, with D possibly being TRBD2 (5 bases). This CDR3 is built from 15 residues. Germline values: CDR1 MRHNA, CDR2 SNTAGT. V was cut by 5 bases and J by 7 bases, with 17 bases left in between. The CDR3 sequence is CASSNPEDRDGELFF. DNA of the CDR3: TGTGCCAGCAGTAACCCTGAGGACCGGGACGGGGAGCTGTTTTTT.

The chain uses TRBV2 and TRBJ2-4, with D possibly being TRBD2 (6 bases). V shed 6 bases and J shed 6 bases, with 15 bases lying between them. Germline V gene data show CDR1 as SNHLY and CDR2 as FYNNEI. This CDR3 has 14 residues. Here the CDR3 reads CASSASGSVNIQYF. The CDR3 DNA reads TGTGCCAGCAGCGCGAGCGGGTCGGTAAACATTCAGTACTTC.

The rearrangement uses TRBV27 and TRBJ2-7; maybe TRBD2 (6 bases). Trimming cost V 5 bases and J 2 bases, with 10 bases left between them. The CDR3 length is 13 residues. Germline CDR1 and CDR2: MNHEY and SMNVEV (reference sequence). The CDR3 here is CASSGDLTYEQYF. In nucleotides, the CDR3 is TGTGCCAGCAGTGGGGACTTGACCTACGAGCAGTACTTC.

This clone was seen at least ten times. This sequence joins TRBV28 and TRBJ1-2; 9 bases agree with TRBD1. This CDR3 is built from 17 residues. From germline, CDR1 is MDHEN and CDR2 SYDVKM. With V trimmed by 5 bases and J by 4 bases, 14 bases remained unmatched. The CDR3 DNA sequence: TGTGCCAGCAGTCCCCTACAGGGGGCTAGGGAAGTCTATGGCTACACCTTC. It is translated as CASSPLQGAREVYGYTF.